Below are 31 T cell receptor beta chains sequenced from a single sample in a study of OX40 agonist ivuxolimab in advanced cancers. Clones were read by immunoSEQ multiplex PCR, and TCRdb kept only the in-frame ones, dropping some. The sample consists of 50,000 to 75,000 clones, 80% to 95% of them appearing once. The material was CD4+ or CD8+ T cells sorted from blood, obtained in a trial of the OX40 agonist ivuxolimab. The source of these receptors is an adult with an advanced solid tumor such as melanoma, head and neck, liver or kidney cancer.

This CDR3 is CASSLGGQGRTEAFF. DNA of the CDR3: TGTGCCAGCAGTTTGGGTGGGCAGGGGAGGACTGAAGCTTTCTTT. The chain has TRBV28 and TRBJ1-1; tentatively, D is TRBD1 (6 bases). The V end was cut by 3 bases, the J end by 5 bases, with 16 bases between. The CDR3 has 15 residues. The V gene's germline CDR1 is MDHEN and CDR2 SYDVKM.

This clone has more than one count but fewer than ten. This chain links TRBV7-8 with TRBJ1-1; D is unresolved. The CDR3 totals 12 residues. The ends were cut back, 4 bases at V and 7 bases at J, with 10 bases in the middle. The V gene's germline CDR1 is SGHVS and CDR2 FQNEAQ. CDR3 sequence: CASSSITVEAFF. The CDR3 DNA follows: TGTGCCAGCAGCTCAATAACGGTTGAAGCTTTCTTT.

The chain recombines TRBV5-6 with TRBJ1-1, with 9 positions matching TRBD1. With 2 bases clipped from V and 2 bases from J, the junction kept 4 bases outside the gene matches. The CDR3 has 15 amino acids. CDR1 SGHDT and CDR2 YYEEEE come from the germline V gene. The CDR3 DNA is TGTGCCAGCAGCTTCGGGGACAGGGTAAACACTGAAGCTTTCTTT. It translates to CASSFGDRVNTEAFF. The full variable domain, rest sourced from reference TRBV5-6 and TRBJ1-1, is DAGVTQSPTHLIKTRGQQVTLRCSPKSGHDTVSWYQQALGQGPQFIFQYYEEEERQRGNFPDRFSGHQFPNYSSELNVNALLLGDSALYLCASSFGDRVNTEAFFGQGTRLTVV.

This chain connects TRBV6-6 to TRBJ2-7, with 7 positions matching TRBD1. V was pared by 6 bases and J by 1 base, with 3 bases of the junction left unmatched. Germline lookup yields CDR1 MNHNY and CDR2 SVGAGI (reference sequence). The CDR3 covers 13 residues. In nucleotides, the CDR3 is TGTGCCAGCAGCCAGGGACAGTCCTACGAGCAGTACTTC. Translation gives CASSQGQSYEQYF.

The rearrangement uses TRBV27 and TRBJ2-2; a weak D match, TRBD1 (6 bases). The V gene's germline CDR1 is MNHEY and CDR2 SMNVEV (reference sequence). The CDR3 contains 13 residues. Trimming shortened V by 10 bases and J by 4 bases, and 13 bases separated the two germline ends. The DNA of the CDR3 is TGTGCCACCTGGGGACAAGGCACCGGGGAGCTGTTTTTT. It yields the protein CATWGQGTGELFF.

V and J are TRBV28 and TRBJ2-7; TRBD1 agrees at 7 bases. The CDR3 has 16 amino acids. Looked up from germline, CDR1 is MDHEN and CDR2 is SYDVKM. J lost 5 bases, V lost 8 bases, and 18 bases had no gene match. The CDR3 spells CASDVVDRDSGHEQYF. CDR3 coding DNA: TGTGCCAGCGATGTCGTGGATCGGGACAGTGGCCACGAGCAGTACTTC. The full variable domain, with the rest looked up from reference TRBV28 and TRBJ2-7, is DVKVTQSSRYLVKRTGEKVFLECVQDMDHENMFWYRQDPGLGLRLIYFSYDVKMKEKGDIPEGYSVSREKKERFSLILESASTNQTSMYLCASDVVDRDSGHEQYFGPGTRLTVT.

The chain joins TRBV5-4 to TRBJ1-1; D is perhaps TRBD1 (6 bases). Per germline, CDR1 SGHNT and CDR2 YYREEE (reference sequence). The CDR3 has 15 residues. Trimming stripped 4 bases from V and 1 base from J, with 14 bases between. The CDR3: CASSLVGQTNTEAFF. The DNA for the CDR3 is TGTGCCAGCAGCCTGGTGGGACAAACGAACACTGAAGCTTTCTTT.

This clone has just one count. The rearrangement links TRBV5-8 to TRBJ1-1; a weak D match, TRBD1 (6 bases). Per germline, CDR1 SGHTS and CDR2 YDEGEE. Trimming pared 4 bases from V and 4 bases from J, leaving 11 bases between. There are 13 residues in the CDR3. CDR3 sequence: CASSPRGSTEAFF. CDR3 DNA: TGTGCCAGCAGCCCCAGGGGATCCACTGAAGCTTTCTTT.

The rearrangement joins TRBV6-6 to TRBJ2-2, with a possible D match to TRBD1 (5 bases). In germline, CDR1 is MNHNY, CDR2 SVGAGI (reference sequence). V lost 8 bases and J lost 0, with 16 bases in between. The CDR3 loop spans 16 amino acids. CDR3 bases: TGTGCCAGCGGGGCACAGCACTTCGCGAACACCGGGGAGCTGTTTTTT. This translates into CASGAQHFANTGELFF.

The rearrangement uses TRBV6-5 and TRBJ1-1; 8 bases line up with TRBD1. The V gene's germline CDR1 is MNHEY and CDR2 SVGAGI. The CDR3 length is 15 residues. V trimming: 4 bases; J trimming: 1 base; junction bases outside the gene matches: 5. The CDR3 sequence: CASSSWTGRNTEAFF. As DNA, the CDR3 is TGTGCCAGCAGTTCCTGGACAGGGAGGAACACTGAAGCTTTCTTT.

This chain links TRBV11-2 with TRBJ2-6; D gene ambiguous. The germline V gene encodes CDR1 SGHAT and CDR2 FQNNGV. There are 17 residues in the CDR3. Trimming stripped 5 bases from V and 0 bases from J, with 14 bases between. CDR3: CASSVTLGASGANVLTF. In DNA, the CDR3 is TGTGCCAGCAGCGTTACCCTAGGCGCCTCTGGGGCCAACGTCCTGACTTTC. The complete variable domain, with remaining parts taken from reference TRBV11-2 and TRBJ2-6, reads EAGVAQSPRYKIIEKRQSVAFWCNPISGHATLYWYQQILGQGPKLLIQFQNNGVVDDSQLPKDRFSAERLKGVDSTLKIQPAKLEDSAVYLCASSVTLGASGANVLTFGAGSRLTVL.

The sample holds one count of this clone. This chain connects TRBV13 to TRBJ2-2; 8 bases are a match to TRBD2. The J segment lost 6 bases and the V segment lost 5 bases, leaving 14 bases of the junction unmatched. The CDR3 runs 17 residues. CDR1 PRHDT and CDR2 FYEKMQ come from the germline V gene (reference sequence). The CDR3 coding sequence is TGTGCCAGCAGCCCCTTCGCCCCCCGGGGGGGTTCCGGGGAGCTGTTTTTT. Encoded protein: CASSPFAPRGGSGELFF.

CDR3 bases: TGTGCCAGCATGGCCACCGGGGAGCTGTTTTTT. This codes for CASMATGELFF. The chain employs TRBV11-1 and TRBJ2-2, with D hard to call. V shed 7 bases and J shed 4 bases, with 4 bases lying between them. This CDR3 spans 11 amino acids. Germline V lookup: CDR1 SGHAT, CDR2 FQDESV (reference sequence).

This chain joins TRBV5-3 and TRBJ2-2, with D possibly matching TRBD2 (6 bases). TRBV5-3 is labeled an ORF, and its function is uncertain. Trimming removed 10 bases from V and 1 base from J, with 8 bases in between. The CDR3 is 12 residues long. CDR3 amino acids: CAGGVNTGELFF. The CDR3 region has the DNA TGTGCCGGAGGGGTGAACACCGGGGAGCTGTTTTTT.

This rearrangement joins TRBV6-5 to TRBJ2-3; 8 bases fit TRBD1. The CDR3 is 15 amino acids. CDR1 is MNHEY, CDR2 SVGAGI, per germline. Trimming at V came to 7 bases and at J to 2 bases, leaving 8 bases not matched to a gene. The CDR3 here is CASTPSGGTTDTQYF. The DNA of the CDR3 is TGTGCCAGCACCCCCTCAGGGGGCACCACAGATACGCAGTATTTT.

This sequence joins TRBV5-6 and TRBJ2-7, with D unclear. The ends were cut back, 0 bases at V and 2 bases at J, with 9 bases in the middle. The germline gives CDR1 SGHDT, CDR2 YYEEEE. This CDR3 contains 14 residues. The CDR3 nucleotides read TGTGCCAGCAGCTTGGCTAACCGAGCCTACGAGCAGTACTTC. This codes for CASSLANRAYEQYF. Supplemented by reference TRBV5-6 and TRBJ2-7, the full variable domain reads DAGVTQSPTHLIKTRGQQVTLRCSPKSGHDTVSWYQQALGQGPQFIFQYYEEEERQRGNFPDRFSGHQFPNYSSELNVNALLLGDSALYLCASSLANRAYEQYFGPGTRLTVT.

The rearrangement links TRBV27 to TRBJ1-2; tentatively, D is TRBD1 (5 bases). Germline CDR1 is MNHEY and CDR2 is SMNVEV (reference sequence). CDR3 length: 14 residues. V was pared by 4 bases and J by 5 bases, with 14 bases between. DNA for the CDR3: TGTGCCAGCAGTTCCCCCGACAGTAGTTATGGCTACACCTTC. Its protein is CASSSPDSSYGYTF.

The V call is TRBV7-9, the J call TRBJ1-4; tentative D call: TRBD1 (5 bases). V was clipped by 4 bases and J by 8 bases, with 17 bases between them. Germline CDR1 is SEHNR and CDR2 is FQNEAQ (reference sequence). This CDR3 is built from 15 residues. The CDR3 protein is CASSSQRRVDEKLFF. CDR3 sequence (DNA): TGTGCCAGCAGCTCGCAACGCAGGGTAGACGAAAAACTGTTTTTT. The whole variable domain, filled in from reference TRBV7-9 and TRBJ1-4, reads DTGVSQNPRHKITKRGQNVTFRCDPISEHNRLYWYRQTLGQGPEFLTYFQNEAQLEKSRLLSDRFSAERPKGSFSTLEIQRTEQGDSAMYLCASSSQRRVDEKLFFGSGTQLSVL.

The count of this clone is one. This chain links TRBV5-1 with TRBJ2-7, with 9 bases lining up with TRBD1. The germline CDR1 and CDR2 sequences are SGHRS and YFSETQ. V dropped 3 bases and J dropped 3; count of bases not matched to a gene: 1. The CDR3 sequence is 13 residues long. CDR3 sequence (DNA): TGCGCCAGCAGCTGGGGACAGGGCTACGAGCAGTACTTC. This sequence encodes CASSWGQGYEQYF.

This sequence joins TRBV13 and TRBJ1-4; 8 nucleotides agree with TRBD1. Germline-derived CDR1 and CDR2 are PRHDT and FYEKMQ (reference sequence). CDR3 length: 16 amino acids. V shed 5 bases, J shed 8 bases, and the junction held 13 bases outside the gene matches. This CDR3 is CASSIRTGGRNEKLFF. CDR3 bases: TGTGCCAGCAGCATACGTACAGGGGGGAGAAACGAAAAACTGTTTTTT.

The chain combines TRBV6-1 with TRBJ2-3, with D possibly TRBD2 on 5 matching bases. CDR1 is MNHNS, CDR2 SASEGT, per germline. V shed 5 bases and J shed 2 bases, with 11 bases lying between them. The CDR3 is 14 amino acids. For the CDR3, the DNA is TGTGCCAGCAGTCTTTCGGGGTACACAGATACGCAGTATTTT. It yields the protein CASSLSGYTDTQYF.

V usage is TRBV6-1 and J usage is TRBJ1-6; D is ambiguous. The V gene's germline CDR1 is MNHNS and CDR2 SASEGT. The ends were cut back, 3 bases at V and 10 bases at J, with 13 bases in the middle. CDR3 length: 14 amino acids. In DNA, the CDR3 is TGTGCCAGCAGTGAGATTTGGGGAGACTCACCCCTCCACTTT. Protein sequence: CASSEIWGDSPLHF.

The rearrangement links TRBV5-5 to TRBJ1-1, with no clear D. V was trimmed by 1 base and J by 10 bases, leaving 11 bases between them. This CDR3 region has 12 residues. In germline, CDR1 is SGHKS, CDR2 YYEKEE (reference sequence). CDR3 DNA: TGTGCCAGCAGCTTGAAGGGTATGGTAGCTTTCTTT. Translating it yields CASSLKGMVAFF.

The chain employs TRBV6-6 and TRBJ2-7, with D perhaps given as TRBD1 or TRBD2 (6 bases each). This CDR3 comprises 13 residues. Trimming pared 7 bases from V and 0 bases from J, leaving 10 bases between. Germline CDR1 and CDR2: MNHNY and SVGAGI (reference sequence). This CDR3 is CASNRGLSYEQYF. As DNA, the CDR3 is TGTGCCAGCAATCGGGGGCTCTCCTACGAGCAGTACTTC.

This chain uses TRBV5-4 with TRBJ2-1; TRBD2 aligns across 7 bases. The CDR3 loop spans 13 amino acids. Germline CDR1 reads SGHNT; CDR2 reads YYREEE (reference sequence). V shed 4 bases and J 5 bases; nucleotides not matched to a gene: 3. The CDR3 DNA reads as TGTGCCAGCAGCCCGGCGGGGGACAATGAGCAGTTCTTC. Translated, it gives CASSPAGDNEQFF. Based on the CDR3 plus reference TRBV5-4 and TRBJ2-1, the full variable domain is ETGVTQSPTHLIKTRGQQVTLRCSSQSGHNTVSWYQQALGQGPQFIFQYYREEENGRGNFPPRFSGLQFPNYSSELNVNALELDDSALYLCASSPAGDNEQFFGPGTRLTVL.

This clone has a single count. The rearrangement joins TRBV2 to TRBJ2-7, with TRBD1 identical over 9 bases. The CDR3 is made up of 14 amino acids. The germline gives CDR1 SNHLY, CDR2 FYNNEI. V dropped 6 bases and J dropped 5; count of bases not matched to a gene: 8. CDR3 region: CASRADRGWDEQYF. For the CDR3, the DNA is TGTGCCAGCAGGGCAGACAGGGGGTGGGACGAGCAGTACTTC. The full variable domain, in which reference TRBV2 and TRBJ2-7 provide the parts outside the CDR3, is EPEVTQTPSHQVTQMGQEVILRCVPISNHLYFYWYRQILGQKVEFLVSFYNNEISEKSEIFDDQFSVERPDGSNFTLKIRSTKLEDSAMYFCASRADRGWDEQYFGPGTRLTVT.

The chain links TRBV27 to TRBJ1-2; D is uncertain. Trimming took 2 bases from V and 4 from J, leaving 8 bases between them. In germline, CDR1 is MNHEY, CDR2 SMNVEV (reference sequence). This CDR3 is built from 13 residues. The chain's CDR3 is CASSLVPGYGYTF. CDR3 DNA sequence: TGTGCCAGCAGTTTAGTTCCCGGCTATGGCTACACCTTC.

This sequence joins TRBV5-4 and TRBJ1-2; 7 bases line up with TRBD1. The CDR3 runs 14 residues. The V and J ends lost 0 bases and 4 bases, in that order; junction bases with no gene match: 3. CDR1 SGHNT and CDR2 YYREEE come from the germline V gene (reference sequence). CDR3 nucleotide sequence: TGTGCCAGCAGCTTGGAGACAGGGCCCTATGGCTACACCTTC. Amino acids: CASSLETGPYGYTF.

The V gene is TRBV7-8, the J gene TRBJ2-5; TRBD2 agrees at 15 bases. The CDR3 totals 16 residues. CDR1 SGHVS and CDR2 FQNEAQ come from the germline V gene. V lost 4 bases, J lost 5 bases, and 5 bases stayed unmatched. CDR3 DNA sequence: TGTGCCAGCAGCTGGACTAGCGGGGGGGCCTGGGAGACCCAGTACTTC. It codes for CASSWTSGGAWETQYF.

CDR3 in DNA: TGCGCCAGCAGCCAAGACTCGAGGACTGAAGCTTTCTTT. This sequence encodes CASSQDSRTEAFF. The chain links TRBV4-1 to TRBJ1-1; D unclear. CDR1 and CDR2 from the germline V gene are MGHRA and YSYEKL. Trimming cost V 0 bases and J 5 bases, with 7 bases left between them. The CDR3 totals 13 residues.

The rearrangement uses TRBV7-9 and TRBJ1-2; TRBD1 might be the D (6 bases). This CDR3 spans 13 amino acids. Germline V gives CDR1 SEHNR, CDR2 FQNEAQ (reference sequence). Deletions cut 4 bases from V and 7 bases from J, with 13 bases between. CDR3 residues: CASSSGGAGGYTF. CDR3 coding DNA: TGTGCCAGCAGCTCGGGGGGCGCCGGTGGCTACACCTTC.